Shown below are 16 T cell receptor beta chains from a single sample sequenced in a study of neurological immune-mediated disorders (dated by TCRdb to the late 2010s). The library was produced with 5' RACE. For sequencing, an Illumina HiSeq 2500 was employed. The public sequencing data were trimmed at Q25 with fastp and processed into clonotypes with MiXCR by TCRdb, which kept only in-frame beta chains. Each record represents a unique CDR3 protein, reported with the most common genes and DNA among its rows. The sample records tens of thousands of distinct CDR3 sequences, roughly 4.4% of which are singletons. 23% of the sample is in the top ten clones. Sequencing was done on a sample of PBMCs. The receptors were sampled from a man younger than 35 in good health.

This clonotype was counted at least ten times. The chain employs TRBV5-1 and TRBJ2-5, with TRBD1 identical over 9 bases. Losses at the gene ends were 7 bases for V and 1 base for J; bases not matched to a gene: 11. The germline gives CDR1 SGHRS, CDR2 YFSETQ. The CDR3 consists of 16 residues. This chain's CDR3 is CASDPGGTGTQETQYF. CDR3 bases: TGCGCCAGCGACCCGGGCGGGACAGGGACCCAAGAGACCCAGTACTTC.

The sample holds many counts of this clonotype. The J gene is TRBJ2-3, the V gene TRBV12-3 or TRBV12-4; D call uncertain. The CDR3 is 14 amino acids. Trimming took 6 bases from V and 2 from J, leaving 12 bases between them. The chain's CDR3 is CASSQLTFTDTQYF. In nucleotides, the CDR3 is TGTGCCAGCAGCCAACTGACATTCACAGATACGCAGTATTTT.

This clonotype has a count of ten or more. The V and J genes are TRBV20-1 and TRBJ1-6, with D unclear. The germline V and J ends were trimmed by 1 base and 10 bases, with 11 bases remaining between them. CDR1 and CDR2 (germline): DFQATT, SNEGSKA (reference sequence). This CDR3 is 13 amino acids long. This CDR3 reads CSARGGENSPLHF. The CDR3 coding sequence is TGCAGTGCTAGAGGAGGCGAGAACTCACCCCTCCACTTT.

This clonotype was seen only once. V usage is TRBV12-3 or TRBV12-4 and J usage is TRBJ2-6; D ambiguous. The CDR3 spans 13 residues. CDR3 nucleotides: TGTACCAACAGTTCCTCTGGGGCCAACGTCCTGACTTTC. Translated, it gives CTNSSSGANVLTF.

The genes are TRBV5-1 and TRBJ1-6; D is possibly TRBD1 (5 bases). V was clipped by 4 bases and J by 7 bases, with 12 bases between them. The CDR3 contains 14 residues. Per germline, CDR1 SGHRS and CDR2 YFSETQ. This CDR3 is CASSVGTQNSPLHF. CDR3 sequence (DNA): TGCGCCAGCAGCGTCGGGACGCAGAATTCACCCCTCCACTTT.

Only a few counts were recorded for this clonotype. This sequence joins TRBV4-2 and TRBJ1-6; 7 bases agree with TRBD1. CDR3 size: 15 residues. V lost 5 bases and J lost 4; bases outside the gene matches: 5. CDR1 is LGHNA and CDR2 is YNFKEQ in the germline V gene. CDR3 DNA sequence: TGTGCCAGCAGCTTAGGGACAGCGTATAATTCACCCCTCCACTTT. It specifies CASSLGTAYNSPLHF.

The sample holds many counts of this clonotype. V gene TRBV6-2 or TRBV6-3 combines with J gene TRBJ1-5; TRBD1 might be the D (6 bases). This CDR3 has 15 residues. V shed 6 bases and J shed 1 base, with 13 bases lying between them. The germline V gene has CDR1 MNHEY and CDR2 SVGEGT. The CDR3: CASRDDRPSNQPQHF. The CDR3 nucleotides read TGTGCCAGCAGGGACGACAGGCCAAGCAATCAGCCCCAGCATTTT.

The sample holds many counts of this clonotype. The chain employs TRBV5-1 and TRBJ2-7; D is unresolved. This CDR3 has 13 residues. The germline V and J ends were trimmed by 0 bases and 1 base, with 5 bases remaining between them. Germline V gene lookup returns CDR1 SGHRS and CDR2 YFSETQ. For the CDR3, the DNA is TGCGCCAGCAGCTTGGGGTCGTCCTACGAGCAGTACTTC. This translates into CASSLGSSYEQYF.

This clonotype was counted many times. The DNA of the CDR3 is TGTGCCAGCAGCGAGACGCCTCGTGGTGGTACTGAAGCTTTCTTT. It specifies CASSETPRGGTEAFF. This chain connects TRBV9 to TRBJ1-1; D not resolved. Germline V CDR1 and CDR2: SGDLS, YYNGEE. With 3 bases removed from V and 5 bases from J, the gap between germline ends came to 17 bases. The CDR3 loop spans 15 amino acids.

This clonotype occurred many times. In DNA form, the CDR3 reads TGCAGTGCTAGAGATAAATTGAGTACTGAAGCTTTCTTT. This encodes CSARDKLSTEAFF. V usage is TRBV20-1 and J usage is TRBJ1-1; no clear D gene. Germline CDR1 is DFQATT and CDR2 is SNEGSKA (reference sequence). Trimming removed 0 bases from V and 5 bases from J, with 10 bases in between. CDR3 length: 13 residues.

This clonotype was seen repeatedly, ten times or more. V gene TRBV18 combines with J gene TRBJ2-6; D is perhaps TRBD1 (5 bases). Germline lookup yields CDR1 KGHSH and CDR2 LQKENI. V was clipped by 3 bases and J by 0 bases, with 12 bases between them. The CDR3 contains 17 residues. CDR3 amino acids: CASSPSTGNSGANVLTF. The DNA for the CDR3 is TGTGCCAGCTCACCCAGTACAGGAAACTCTGGGGCCAACGTCCTGACTTTC.

This clonotype was seen at least ten times. The chain recombines TRBV5-6 with TRBJ2-7; D gene ambiguous. The CDR3 has 14 residues. Germline V gene data show CDR1 as SGHDT and CDR2 as YYEEEE. V was pared by 4 bases and J by 7 bases, with 18 bases between. CDR3 residues: CASSPRLTLGEQYF. The CDR3 region has the DNA TGTGCCAGCAGCCCCCGACTCACGCTCGGGGAGCAGTACTTC.

Relative to its sample, this clonotype is medium-sized. The chain carries TRBV29-1 and TRBJ2-5; 9 bases fit TRBD2. Germline V gives CDR1 SQVTM, CDR2 ANQGSEA. The ends lost 4 bases at V and 5 bases at J; junction bases unmatched: 2. This CDR3 is built from 12 residues. As DNA, the CDR3 is TGCAGCGTTGGTGGACTAGCGGAGACCCAGTACTTC. This encodes CSVGGLAETQYF.

This clonotype was recorded at least ten times. The chain couples TRBV20-1 to TRBJ1-3, with 8 bases that match TRBD1. The germline CDR1 and CDR2 sequences are DFQATT and SNEGSKA (reference sequence). V dropped 5 bases and J dropped 9; count of bases not matched to a gene: 12. The CDR3 sequence is 14 residues long. CDR3 in DNA: TGCAGTGCTCGTGACAGGGGAGATGTCGGCACCATATATTTT. Translated, it gives CSARDRGDVGTIYF.

The table lists this clonotype with many counts. The chain employs TRBV6-2 or TRBV6-3 and TRBJ2-1; D unresolved. Trimming shortened V by 2 bases and J by 7 bases, and 6 bases separated the two germline ends. The CDR3 has 12 amino acids. CDR1 and CDR2 from the germline V gene are MNHEY and SVGEGT. CDR3 in amino acids: CASSYVGNEQFF. In DNA form, the CDR3 reads TGTGCCAGCAGTTACGTGGGAAATGAGCAGTTCTTC.

This clonotype was picked up many times. This chain uses TRBV2 with TRBJ1-4; 7 bases line up with TRBD1. CDR3 length: 15 residues. Per germline, CDR1 SNHLY and CDR2 FYNNEI. Trimming cost V 8 bases and J 6 bases; bases outside gene matches: 12. The CDR3 DNA reads TGTGCCAGCGGGGGGACAGTTTTATCCTATGAAAAACTGTTTTTT. Protein: CASGGTVLSYEKLFF.